This TCR beta chain was sequenced in a study of OX40 agonist ivuxolimab in advanced cancers. Study overall: Every patient in dose escalation had hepatocellular carcinoma, melanoma, renal cell or head and neck cancer. Participants averaged about 60 years of age (range roughly 23 to 79) and were approximately 81% male. Prior therapy, whether anti-PD-1, anti-PD-L1 or anti-CTLA-4, was allowed, and less than 45% had some.

Study-wide points: Fewer expanded clones were found on average in CD4+ than in CD8+ T cells.

The CDR3 is 17 amino acids. The trim removed 4 bases at V and 6 bases at J, leaving 18 bases unmatched. Germline V lookup: CDR1 SGHDT, CDR2 YYEEEE. Repertoires were generated with immunoSEQ multiplex PCR, while TCRdb's copy carries only in-frame clones and drops some. The sample lists about 95,000 clones; 89% were seen once. About this clone itself: Its antigen is unidentified.

This sequence joins TRBV5-6 and TRBJ2-7; TRBD1 agrees at 8 bases. The sequencing used CD4+ or CD8+ T cells sorted from blood, collected in a trial of the OX40 agonist ivuxolimab. This receptor was obtained from an adult with an advanced solid tumor such as melanoma, head and neck, liver or kidney cancer. CDR3 DNA sequence: TGTGCCAGCAGCCAACTCTTGGACAGGGAACTTTTTAGCGAGCAGTACTTC. It encodes CASSQLLDRELFSEQYF.